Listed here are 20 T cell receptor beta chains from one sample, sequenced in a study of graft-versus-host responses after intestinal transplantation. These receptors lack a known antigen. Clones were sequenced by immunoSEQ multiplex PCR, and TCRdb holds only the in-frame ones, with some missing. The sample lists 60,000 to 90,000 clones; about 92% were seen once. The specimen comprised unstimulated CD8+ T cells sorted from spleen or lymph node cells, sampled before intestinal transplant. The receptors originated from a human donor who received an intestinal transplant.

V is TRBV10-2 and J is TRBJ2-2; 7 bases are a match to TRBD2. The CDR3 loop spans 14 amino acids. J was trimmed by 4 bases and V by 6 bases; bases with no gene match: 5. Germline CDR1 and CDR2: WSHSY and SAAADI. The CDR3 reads CASSPAGTTGELFF. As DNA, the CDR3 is TGCGCCAGCAGCCCAGCGGGGACCACCGGGGAGCTGTTTTTT.

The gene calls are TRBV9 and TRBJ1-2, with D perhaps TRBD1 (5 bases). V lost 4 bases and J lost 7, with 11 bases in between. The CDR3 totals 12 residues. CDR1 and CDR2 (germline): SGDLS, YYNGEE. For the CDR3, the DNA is TGTGCCAGCAGCACCCGGGGGACTGGCTACACCTTC. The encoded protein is CASSTRGTGYTF.

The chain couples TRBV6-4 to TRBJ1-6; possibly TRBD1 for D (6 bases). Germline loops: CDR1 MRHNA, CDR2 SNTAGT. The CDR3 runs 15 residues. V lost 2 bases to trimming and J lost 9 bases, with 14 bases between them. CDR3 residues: CASSDPGQNRSPLHF. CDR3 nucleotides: TGTGCCAGCAGTGACCCCGGACAGAATCGTTCACCCCTCCACTTT.

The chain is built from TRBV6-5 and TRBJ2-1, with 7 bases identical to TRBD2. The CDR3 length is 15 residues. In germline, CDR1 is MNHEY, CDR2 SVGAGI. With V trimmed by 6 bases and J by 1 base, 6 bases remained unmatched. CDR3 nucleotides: TGTGCCAGCAGGCCCCTAGCGGAATCCTACAATGAGCAGTTCTTC. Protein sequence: CASRPLAESYNEQFF.

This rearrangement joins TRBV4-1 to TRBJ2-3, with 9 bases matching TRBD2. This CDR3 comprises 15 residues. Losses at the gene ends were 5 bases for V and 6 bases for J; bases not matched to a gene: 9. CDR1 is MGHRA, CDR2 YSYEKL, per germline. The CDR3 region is CASSYSGGALDTQYF. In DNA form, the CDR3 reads TGCGCCAGCAGCTATAGCGGGGGTGCTTTGGATACGCAGTATTTT.

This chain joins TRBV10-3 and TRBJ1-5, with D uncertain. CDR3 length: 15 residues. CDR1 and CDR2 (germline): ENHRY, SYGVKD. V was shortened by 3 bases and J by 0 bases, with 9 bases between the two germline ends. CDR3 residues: CAISDWADSNQPQHF. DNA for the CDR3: TGTGCCATCAGTGATTGGGCAGATAGCAATCAGCCCCAGCATTTT.

CDR3 region: CASSVGGGSDEQYF. The CDR3 DNA is TGTGCCAGCAGCGTTGGGGGGGGCTCGGACGAGCAGTACTTC. This chain links TRBV9 with TRBJ2-7; D perhaps matches TRBD2 (7 bases). This CDR3 has 14 amino acids. V gave up 2 bases and J gave up 5 bases, with 14 bases separating them. Per germline, CDR1 SGDLS and CDR2 YYNGEE. Using reference TRBV9 and TRBJ2-7 for the parts outside the CDR3, the full variable domain is DSGVTQTPKHLITATGQRVTLRCSPRSGDLSVYWYQQSLDQGLQFLIQYYNGEERAKGNILERFSAQQFPDLHSELNLSSLELGDSALYFCASSVGGGSDEQYFGPGTRLTVT.

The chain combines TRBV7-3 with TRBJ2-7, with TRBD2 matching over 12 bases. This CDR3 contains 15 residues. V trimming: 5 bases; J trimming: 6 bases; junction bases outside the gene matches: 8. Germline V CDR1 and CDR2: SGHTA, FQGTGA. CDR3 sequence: CASSPRTSGVGEQYF. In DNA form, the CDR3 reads TGTGCCAGCAGCCCCAGGACTAGCGGGGTCGGCGAGCAGTACTTC.

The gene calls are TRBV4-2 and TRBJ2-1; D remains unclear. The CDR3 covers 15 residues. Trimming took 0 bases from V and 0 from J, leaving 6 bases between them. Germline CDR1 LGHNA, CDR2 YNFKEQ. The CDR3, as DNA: TGTGCCAGCAGCCAAGATGCTAGCTCCTACAATGAGCAGTTCTTC. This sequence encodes CASSQDASSYNEQFF.

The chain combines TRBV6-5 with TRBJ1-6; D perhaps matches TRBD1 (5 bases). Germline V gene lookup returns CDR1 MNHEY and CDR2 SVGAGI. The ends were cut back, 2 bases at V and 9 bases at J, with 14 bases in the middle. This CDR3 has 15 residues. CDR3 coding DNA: TGTGCCAGCAGTTACGCGGGGGGTTCGGGTTCACCCCTCCACTTT. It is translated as CASSYAGGSGSPLHF.

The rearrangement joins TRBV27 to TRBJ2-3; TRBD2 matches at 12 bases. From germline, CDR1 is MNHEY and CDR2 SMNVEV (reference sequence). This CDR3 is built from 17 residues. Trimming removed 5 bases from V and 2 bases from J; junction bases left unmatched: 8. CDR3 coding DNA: TGTGCCAGCAGTCAGACTAGCGGGGGAGCTACCACAGATACGCAGTATTTT. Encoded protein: CASSQTSGGATTDTQYF.

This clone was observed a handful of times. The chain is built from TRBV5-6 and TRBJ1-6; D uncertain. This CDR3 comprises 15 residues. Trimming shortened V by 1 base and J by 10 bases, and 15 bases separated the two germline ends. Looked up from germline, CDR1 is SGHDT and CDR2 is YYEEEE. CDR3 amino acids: CASSLSGALGSPLHF. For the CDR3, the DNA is TGTGCCAGCAGCTTGTCGGGTGCTCTCGGGTCACCCCTCCACTTT.

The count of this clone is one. For the CDR3, the DNA is TGTGCCAGCAGCCAAGTCGACAGGGGACCGACAGATACGCAGTATTTT. Its protein is CASSQVDRGPTDTQYF. The rearrangement joins TRBV14 to TRBJ2-3, with 8 bases aligning to TRBD1. This CDR3 comprises 16 residues. Germline CDR1 SGHDN, CDR2 FVKESK. With V trimmed by 1 base and J by 3 bases, 6 bases remained unmatched.

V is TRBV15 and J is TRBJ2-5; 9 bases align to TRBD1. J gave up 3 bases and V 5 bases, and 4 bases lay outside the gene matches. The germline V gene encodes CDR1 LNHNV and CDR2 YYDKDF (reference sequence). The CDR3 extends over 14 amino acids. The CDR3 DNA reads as TGTGCCACCAGCGGGCGGACAGGGGAAGAGACCCAGTACTTC. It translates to CATSGRTGEETQYF.

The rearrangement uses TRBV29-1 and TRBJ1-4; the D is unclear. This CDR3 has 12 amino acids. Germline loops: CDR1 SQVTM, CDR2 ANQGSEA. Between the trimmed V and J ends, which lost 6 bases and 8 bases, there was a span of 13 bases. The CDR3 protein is CSVLWTSEKLFF. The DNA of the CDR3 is TGCAGCGTCCTATGGACTAGCGAAAAACTGTTTTTT.

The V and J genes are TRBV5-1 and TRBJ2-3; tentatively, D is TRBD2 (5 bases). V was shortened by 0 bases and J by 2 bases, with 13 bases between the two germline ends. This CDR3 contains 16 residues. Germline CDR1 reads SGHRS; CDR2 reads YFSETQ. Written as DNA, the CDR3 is TGCGCCAGCAGCTTGGCCCAACTAGAGCACACAGATACGCAGTATTTT. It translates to CASSLAQLEHTDTQYF. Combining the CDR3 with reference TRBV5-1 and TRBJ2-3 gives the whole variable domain KAGVTQTPRYLIKTRGQQVTLSCSPISGHRSVSWYQQTPGQGLQFLFEYFSETQRNKGNFPGRFSGRQFSNSRSEMNVSTLELGDSALYLCASSLAQLEHTDTQYFGPGTRLTVL.

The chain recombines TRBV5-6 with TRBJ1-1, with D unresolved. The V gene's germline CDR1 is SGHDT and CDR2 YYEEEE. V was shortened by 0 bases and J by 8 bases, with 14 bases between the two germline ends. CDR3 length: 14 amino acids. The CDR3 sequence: CASSLAGRGPEAFF. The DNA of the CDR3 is TGTGCCAGCAGCTTGGCCGGGAGAGGTCCAGAAGCTTTCTTT. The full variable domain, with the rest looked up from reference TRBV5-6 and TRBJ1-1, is DAGVTQSPTHLIKTRGQQVTLRCSPKSGHDTVSWYQQALGQGPQFIFQYYEEEERQRGNFPDRFSGHQFPNYSSELNVNALLLGDSALYLCASSLAGRGPEAFFGQGTRLTVV.

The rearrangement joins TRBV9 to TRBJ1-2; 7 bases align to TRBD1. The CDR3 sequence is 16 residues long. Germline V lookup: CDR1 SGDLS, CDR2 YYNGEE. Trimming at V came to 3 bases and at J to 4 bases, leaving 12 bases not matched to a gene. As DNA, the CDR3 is TGTGCCAGCAGCGCCGACAGGGCCGGGACCCTCTATGGCTACACCTTC. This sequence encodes CASSADRAGTLYGYTF.

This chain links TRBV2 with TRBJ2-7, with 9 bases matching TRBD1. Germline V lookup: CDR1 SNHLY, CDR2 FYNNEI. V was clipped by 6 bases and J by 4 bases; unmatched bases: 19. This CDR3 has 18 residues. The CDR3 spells CASRPGQGPLSSWYEQYF. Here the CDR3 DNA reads TGTGCCAGCAGACCCGGACAGGGGCCACTCTCATCCTGGTACGAGCAGTACTTC.

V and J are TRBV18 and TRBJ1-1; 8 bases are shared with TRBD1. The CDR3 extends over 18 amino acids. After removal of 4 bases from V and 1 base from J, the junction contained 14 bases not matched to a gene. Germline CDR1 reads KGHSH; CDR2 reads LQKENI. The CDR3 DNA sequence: TGTGCCAGCTCACGGTCGCCAGGGGGCTGGTTTTGGAACACTGAAGCTTTCTTT. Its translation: CASSRSPGGWFWNTEAFF. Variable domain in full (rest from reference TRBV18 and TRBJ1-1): NAGVMQNPRHLVRRRGQEARLRCSPMKGHSHVYWYRQLPEEGLKFMVYLQKENIIDESGMPKERFSAEFPKEGPSILRIQQVVRGDSAAYFCASSRSPGGWFWNTEAFFGQGTRLTVV.